This paragraph covers one T cell receptor beta chain sequence. Its antigen is as yet unknown. These data come from a study of high-grade serous ovarian cancer treatment subgroups. Study-wide context: Samples averaged roughly 15,000 reads and over 6,000 unique TCR beta rearrangements. Study-wide results and limits: Same-patient tumor repertoires overlapped at roughly 0.095 to 0.8; different patients barely overlapped.

Losses at the gene ends were 5 bases for V and 1 base for J; bases not matched to a gene: 4. Germline V gene lookup returns CDR1 SGHNT and CDR2 YYREEE (reference sequence). The CDR3 consists of 15 residues. Clones were sequenced by immunoSEQ multiplex PCR, and TCRdb holds only the in-frame ones, with some missing. The data contain fewer than 20,000 clones, approximately 81% of them singletons. Tumor samples were taken before definitive surgery or chemotherapy. This chain connects TRBV5-4 to TRBJ2-3; 10 nucleotides match TRBD2. Input material: tumor tissue. The source of this sequence is a human donor with high-grade serous ovarian cancer. This CDR3 is CASSPSGSGTDTQYF. The CDR3 coding sequence is TGTGCCAGCAGTCCTAGCGGGAGCGGCACAGATACGCAGTATTTT.